A single sample is the source of the 5 T cell receptor beta chains below, sequenced in a study of vaccination and CD4 T cells after COVID-19. These receptors have no identified antigens. An Oncomine TCR Beta short-read assay was used to sequence the DNA from cultured CD4+ T cells. TCRdb reprocessed the PCR reads with MiXCR, giving one entry per CDR3 protein. The sample records several thousand distinct CDR3 sequences, roughly 48% being singletons. Indicated treatment: roughly nine-day PBMC culture with coronavirus spike peptide pools or control peptides (ViraFEST assay). One should note that the unexposed donor's CD4+ T cells were collected before the COVID-19 pandemic (2011-2018). Sequencing was performed on CD4+ T cells from blood, cultured in vitro. The receptors here all came from a human donor in good health.

J is TRBJ2-7 and V is TRBV10-3; a weak D match, TRBD1 (5 bases). The ends were cut back, 7 bases at V and 2 bases at J, with 12 bases in the middle. The CDR3 has 13 residues. Per the germline V gene, CDR1 is ENHRY and CDR2 is SYGVKD. CDR3 loop: CAINTGKTYEQYF. The CDR3 coding sequence is TGTGCCATCAACACAGGAAAGACCTACGAGCAGTACTTC.

J is TRBJ1-5 and V is TRBV6-1; D gene uncertain. Between the trimmed V and J ends, which lost 1 base and 2 bases, there was a span of 6 bases. Germline lookup yields CDR1 MNHNS and CDR2 SASEGT. The CDR3 has 14 residues. DNA of the CDR3: TGTGCCAGCAGTGAAGTGAGCCGCAATCAGCCCCAGCATTTT. It encodes CASSEVSRNQPQHF.

This clonotype was counted a few times. The genes are TRBV6-2 or TRBV6-3 and TRBJ1-5, with 7 bases lining up with TRBD1. CDR3 length equals 19 residues. Germline V gives CDR1 MNHEY, CDR2 SVGEGT. V was clipped by 6 bases and J by 0 bases; unmatched bases: 17. The DNA for the CDR3 is TGTGCCAGCAGGAGGATCAACCGGGACAGTTACTATAGCAATCAGCCCCAGCATTTT. Protein sequence: CASRRINRDSYYSNQPQHF.

This sequence joins TRBV28 and TRBJ2-3; 10 bases align to TRBD2. With V trimmed by 8 bases and J by 3 bases, 8 bases remained unmatched. This CDR3 has 15 amino acids. Germline V gene data show CDR1 as MDHEN and CDR2 as SYDVKM. The CDR3, as DNA: TGTGCCAGCGTCTTAGCGGGGGGAAGGACAGATACGCAGTATTTT. This codes for CASVLAGGRTDTQYF.

The chain links TRBV5-1 to TRBJ2-2; D is possibly TRBD1 (6 bases). Trimming cost V 0 bases and J 2 bases, with 8 bases left between them. The CDR3 has 15 amino acids. CDR1 SGHRS and CDR2 YFSETQ come from the germline V gene. CDR3 in amino acids: CASSLEGGNTGELFF. CDR3 nucleotides: TGCGCCAGCAGCTTGGAAGGGGGAAACACCGGGGAGCTGTTTTTT.